This T cell receptor beta chain was sequenced during a study of blood T cells in healthy people across ages. Concerning this clonotype itself: As yet, its antigen is unknown.

Study-level results: Higher diversity and more naive CD4+ cells were features of long-lived donors, compared to aged donors. With naive T cell percentage, TCR beta diversity showed a strong correlation.

Germline loops: CDR1 SGHDN, CDR2 FVKESK. This CDR3 has 18 residues. With 5 bases clipped from V and 6 bases from J, the junction kept 17 bases outside the gene matches. Isolating PBMCs gave at least 6 million of these cells per sample. Total RNA amounts of at least 5 micrograms were extracted per sample. PCR was performed a second time for about 7 to 11 cycles using a sample-barcoded 5' primer and a J-beta primer mix. TCRdb passed the 5' RACE reads through MiXCR, listing each CDR3 protein once. The sample has about 800,000 distinct CDR3 sequences, 55% to 75% seen once; the top ten hold approximately 23%.

The TCR sequence derives from a man under 40 in good health. The V gene is TRBV14, the J gene TRBJ1-5; the match to TRBD1 covers 9 bases. Material: blood. This chain's CDR3 is CASSFRRAWDRDCQPQHF. The CDR3 DNA reads as TGTGCCAGCAGCTTCCGAAGAGCGTGGGACAGGGATTGTCAGCCCCAGCATTTT.